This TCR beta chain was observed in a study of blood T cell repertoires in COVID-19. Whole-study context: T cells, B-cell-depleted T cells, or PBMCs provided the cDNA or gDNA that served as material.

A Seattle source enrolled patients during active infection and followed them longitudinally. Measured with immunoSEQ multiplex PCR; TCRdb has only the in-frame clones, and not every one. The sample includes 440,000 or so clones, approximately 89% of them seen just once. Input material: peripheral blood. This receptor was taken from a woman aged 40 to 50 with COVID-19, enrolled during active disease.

In nucleotides, the CDR3 is TGTGCCAGCAGGTTTCATCCGGGACAGGGAAGAGCTAACTATGGCTACACCTTC. Its protein is CASRFHPGQGRANYGYTF. The rearrangement uses TRBV2 and TRBJ1-2; 9 bases are shared with TRBD1. J lost 0 bases, V lost 6 bases, and 14 bases had no gene match. There are 18 residues in the CDR3. The germline CDR1 and CDR2 sequences are SNHLY and FYNNEI.